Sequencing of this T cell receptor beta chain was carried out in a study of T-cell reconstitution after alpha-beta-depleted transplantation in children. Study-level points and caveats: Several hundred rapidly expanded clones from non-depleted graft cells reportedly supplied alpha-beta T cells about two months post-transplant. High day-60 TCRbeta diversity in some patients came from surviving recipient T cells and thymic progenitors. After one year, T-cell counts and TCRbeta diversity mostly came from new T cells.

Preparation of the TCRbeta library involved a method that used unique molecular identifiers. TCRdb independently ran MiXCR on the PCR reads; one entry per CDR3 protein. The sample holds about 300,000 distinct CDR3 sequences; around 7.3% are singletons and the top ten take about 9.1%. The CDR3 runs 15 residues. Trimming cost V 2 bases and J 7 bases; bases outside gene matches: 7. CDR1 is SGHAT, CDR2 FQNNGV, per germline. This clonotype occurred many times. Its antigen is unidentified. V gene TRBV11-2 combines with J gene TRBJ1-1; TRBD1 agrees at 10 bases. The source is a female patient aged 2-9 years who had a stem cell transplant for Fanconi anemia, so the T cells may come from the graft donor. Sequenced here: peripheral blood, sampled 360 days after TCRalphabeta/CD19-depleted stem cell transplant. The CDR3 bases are TGTGCCAGCAGCTTACGGACAGGGGGTAGCGATGAAGCTTTCTTT. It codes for CASSLRTGGSDEAFF.